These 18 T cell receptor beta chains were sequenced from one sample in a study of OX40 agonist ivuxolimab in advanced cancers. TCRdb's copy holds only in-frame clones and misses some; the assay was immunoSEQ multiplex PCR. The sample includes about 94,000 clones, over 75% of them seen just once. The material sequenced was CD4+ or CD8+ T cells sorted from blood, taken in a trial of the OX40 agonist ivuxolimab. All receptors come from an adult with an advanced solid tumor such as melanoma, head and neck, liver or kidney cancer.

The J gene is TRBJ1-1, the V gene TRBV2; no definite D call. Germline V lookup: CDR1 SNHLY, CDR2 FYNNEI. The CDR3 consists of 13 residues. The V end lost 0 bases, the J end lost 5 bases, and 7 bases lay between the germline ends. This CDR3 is CASSEAGWTEAFF. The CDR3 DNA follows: TGTGCCAGCAGTGAAGCAGGTTGGACTGAAGCTTTCTTT.

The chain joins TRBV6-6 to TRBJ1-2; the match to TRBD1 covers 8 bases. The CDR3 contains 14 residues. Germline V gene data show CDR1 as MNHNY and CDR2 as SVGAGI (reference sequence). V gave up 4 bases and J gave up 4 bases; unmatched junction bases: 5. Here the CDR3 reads CASSSTGEGYGYTF. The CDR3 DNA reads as TGTGCCAGCAGTTCGACAGGGGAGGGCTATGGCTACACCTTC.

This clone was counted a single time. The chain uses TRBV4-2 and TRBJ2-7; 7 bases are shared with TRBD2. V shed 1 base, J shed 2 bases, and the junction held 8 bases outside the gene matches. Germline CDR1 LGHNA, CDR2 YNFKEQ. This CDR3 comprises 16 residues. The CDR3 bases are TGTGCCAGCAGCCAAGTAGTGGGGGGGGGAACCTACGAGCAGTACTTC. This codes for CASSQVVGGGTYEQYF.

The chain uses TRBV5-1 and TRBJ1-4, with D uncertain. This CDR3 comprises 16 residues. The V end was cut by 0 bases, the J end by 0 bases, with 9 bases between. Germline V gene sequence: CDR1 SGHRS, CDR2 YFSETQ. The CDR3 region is CASSLAVGSTNEKLFF. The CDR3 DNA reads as TGCGCCAGCAGCTTGGCGGTCGGCTCAACTAATGAAAAACTGTTTTTT.

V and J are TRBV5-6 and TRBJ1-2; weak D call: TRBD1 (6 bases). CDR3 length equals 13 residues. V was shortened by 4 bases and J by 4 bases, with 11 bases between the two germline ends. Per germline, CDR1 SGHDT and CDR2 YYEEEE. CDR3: CASSNGQSYGYTF. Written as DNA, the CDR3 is TGTGCCAGCAGCAACGGACAGAGCTATGGCTACACCTTC.

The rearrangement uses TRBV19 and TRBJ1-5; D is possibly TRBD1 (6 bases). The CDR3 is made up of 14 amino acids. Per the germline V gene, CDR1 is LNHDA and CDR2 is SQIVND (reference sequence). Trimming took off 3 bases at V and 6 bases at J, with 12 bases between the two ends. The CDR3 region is CASSMTGIGQPQHF. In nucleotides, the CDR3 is TGTGCCAGTAGTATGACAGGTATTGGTCAGCCCCAGCATTTT.

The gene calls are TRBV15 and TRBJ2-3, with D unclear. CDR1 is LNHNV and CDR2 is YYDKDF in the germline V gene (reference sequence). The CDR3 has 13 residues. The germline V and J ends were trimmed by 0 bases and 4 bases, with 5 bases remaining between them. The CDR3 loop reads CATSRDPPDTQYF. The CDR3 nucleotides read TGTGCCACCAGCAGAGATCCGCCAGATACGCAGTATTTT.

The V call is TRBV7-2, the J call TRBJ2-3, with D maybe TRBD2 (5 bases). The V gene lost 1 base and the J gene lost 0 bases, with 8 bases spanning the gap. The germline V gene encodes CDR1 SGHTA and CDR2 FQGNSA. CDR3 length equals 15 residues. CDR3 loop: CASSLERFSTDTQYF. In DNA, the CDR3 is TGTGCCAGCAGCTTAGAGCGGTTCAGCACAGATACGCAGTATTTT.

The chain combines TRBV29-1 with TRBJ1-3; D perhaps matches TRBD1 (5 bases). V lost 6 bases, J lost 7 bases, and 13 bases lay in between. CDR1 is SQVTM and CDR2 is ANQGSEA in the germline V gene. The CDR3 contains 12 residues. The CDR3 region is CSVKGTGNTIYF. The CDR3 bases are TGCAGCGTGAAGGGGACCGGGAACACCATATATTTT.

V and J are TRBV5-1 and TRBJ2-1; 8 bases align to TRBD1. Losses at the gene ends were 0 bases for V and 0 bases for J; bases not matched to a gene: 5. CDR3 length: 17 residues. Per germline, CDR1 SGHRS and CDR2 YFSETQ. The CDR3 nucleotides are TGCGCCAGCAGCTTGGGAGTTGGACAGGGCTCCTACAATGAGCAGTTCTTC. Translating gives CASSLGVGQGSYNEQFF.

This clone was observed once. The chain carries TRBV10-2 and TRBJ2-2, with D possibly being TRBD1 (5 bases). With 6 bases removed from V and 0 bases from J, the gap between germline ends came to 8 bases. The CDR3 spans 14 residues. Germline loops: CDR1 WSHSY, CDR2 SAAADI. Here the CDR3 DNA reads TGCGCCAGCAGGACAGATGCGAACACCGGGGAGCTGTTTTTT. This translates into CASRTDANTGELFF.

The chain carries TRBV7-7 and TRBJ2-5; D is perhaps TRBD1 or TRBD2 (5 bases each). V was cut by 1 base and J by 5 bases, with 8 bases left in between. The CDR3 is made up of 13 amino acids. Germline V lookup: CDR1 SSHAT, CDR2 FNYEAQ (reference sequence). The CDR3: CASSLGGEETQYF. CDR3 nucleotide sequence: TGTGCCAGCAGCTTAGGAGGGGAGGAGACCCAGTACTTC.

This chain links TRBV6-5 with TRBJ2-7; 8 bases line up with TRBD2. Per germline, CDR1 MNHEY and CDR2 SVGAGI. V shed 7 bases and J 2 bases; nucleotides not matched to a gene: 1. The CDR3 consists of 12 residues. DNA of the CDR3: TGTGCCAGCATCGGGGGGGCCTACGAGCAGTACTTC. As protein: CASIGGAYEQYF.

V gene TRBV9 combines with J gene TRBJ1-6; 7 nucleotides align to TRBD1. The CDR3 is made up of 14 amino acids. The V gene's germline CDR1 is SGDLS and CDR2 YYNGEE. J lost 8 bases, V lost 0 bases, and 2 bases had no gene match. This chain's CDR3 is CASSVGTGDSPLHF. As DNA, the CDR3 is TGTGCCAGCAGCGTAGGGACAGGCGATTCACCCCTCCACTTT.

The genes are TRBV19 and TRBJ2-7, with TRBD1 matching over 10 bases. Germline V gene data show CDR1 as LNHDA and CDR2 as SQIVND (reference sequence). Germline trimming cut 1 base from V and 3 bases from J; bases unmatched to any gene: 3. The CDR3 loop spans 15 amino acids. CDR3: CASSIAGQGDYEQYF. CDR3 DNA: TGTGCCAGTAGTATAGCTGGACAGGGGGACTACGAGCAGTACTTC. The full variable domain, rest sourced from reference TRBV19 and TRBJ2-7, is DGGITQSPKYLFRKEGQNVTLSCEQNLNHDAMYWYRQDPGQGLRLIYYSQIVNDFQKGDIAEGYSVSREKKESFPLTVTSAQKNPTAFYLCASSIAGQGDYEQYFGPGTRLTVT.

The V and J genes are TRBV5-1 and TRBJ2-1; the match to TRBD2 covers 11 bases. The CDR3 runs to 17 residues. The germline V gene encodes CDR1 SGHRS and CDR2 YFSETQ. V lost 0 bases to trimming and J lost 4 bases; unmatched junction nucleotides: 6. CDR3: CASSLDASGGSYNEQFF. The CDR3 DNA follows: TGCGCCAGCAGCTTGGATGCTAGCGGGGGGTCATACAATGAGCAGTTCTTC. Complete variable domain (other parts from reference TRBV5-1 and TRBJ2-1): KAGVTQTPRYLIKTRGQQVTLSCSPISGHRSVSWYQQTPGQGLQFLFEYFSETQRNKGNFPGRFSGRQFSNSRSEMNVSTLELGDSALYLCASSLDASGGSYNEQFFGPGTRLTVL.

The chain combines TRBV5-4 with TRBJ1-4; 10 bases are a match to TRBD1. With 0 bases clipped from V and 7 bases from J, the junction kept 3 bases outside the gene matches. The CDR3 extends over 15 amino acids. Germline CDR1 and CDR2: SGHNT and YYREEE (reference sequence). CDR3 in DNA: TGTGCCAGCAGCTTGGGGGACAGGGGAGGTGAAAAACTGTTTTTT. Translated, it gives CASSLGDRGGEKLFF.

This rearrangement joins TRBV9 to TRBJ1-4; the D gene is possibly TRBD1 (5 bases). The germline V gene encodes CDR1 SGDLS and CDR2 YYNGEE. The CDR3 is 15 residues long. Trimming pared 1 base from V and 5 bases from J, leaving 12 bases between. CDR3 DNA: TGTGCCAGCAGCGTACTGGGGCGGCAAAATGAAAAACTGTTTTTT. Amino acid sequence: CASSVLGRQNEKLFF. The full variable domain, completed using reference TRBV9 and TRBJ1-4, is DSGVTQTPKHLITATGQRVTLRCSPRSGDLSVYWYQQSLDQGLQFLIQYYNGEERAKGNILERFSAQQFPDLHSELNLSSLELGDSALYFCASSVLGRQNEKLFFGSGTQLSVL.